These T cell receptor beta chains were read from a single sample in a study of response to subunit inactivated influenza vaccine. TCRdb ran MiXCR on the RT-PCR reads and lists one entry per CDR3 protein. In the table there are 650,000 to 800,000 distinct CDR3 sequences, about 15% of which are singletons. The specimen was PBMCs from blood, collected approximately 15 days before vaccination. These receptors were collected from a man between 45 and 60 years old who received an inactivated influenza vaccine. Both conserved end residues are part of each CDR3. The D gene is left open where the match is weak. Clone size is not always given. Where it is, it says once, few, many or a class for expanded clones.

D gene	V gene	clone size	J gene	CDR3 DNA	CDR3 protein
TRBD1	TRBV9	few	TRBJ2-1	TGTGCCAGCAGCGCCGGACAGGCGTACAATGAGCAGTTCTTC	CASSAGQAYNEQFF
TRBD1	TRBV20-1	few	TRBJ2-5	TGCAGTGCTAGAGTAGCGACAGGGGGGGTTAGAGAGACCCAGTACTTC	CSARVATGGVRETQYF
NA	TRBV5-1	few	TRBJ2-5	TGCGCCAGCAGCTCCCAGGCAGGGGCCCTTATGGGGACCCAGTACTTC	CASSSQAGALMGTQYF
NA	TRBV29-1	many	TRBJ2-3	TGCAGCGTTGAAGATCCTAAGGGAATCACAGATACGCAGTATTTT	CSVEDPKGITDTQYF
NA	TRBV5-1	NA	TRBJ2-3	TGCGCCAGCTCCCCTCAGGGTGGTACAGATACGCAGTATTTT	CASSPQGGTDTQYF
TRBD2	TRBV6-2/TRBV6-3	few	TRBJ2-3	TGTGCCAGCACCTCCAACCTCGGGACTAGCGGGAGAGCAGATACGCAGTATTTT	CASTSNLGTSGRADTQYF
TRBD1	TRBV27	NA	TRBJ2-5	TGTGCCAGCAGTGAGGAGACAGGGGCCTTTCAAGAGACCCAGTACTTC	CASSEETGAFQETQYF
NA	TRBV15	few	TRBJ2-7	TGTGCCACCAGCAGAGGGTTCGAGCAGTACTTC	CATSRGFEQYF
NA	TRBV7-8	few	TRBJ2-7	TGTGCCAGCAGCTTTGCGCGGAGCCCCTACGAGCAGTACTTC	CASSFARSPYEQYF
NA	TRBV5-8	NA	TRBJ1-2	TGTGCCAGCAGCTTGGTACAGGGTAAAACGACAAGCTATGGCTACACCTTC	CASSLVQGKTTSYGYTF
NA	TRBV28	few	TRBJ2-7	TGTGCCAGCAGTTTAACCGCAGTCAACTACGAGCAGTACTTC	CASSLTAVNYEQYF
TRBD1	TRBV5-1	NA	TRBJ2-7	TGCGCCAGCAGCTTAACAGGGGGCAGGAACGAGCAGTACTTC	CASSLTGGRNEQYF
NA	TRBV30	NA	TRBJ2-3	TGTGCCTGGAGCGCTGGTTATACGCAGTATTTT	CAWSAGYTQYF
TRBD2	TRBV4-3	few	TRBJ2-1	TGCGCCAGCAGCCTAAGCGGGGGGGCCTCTGAGCAGTTCTTC	CASSLSGGASEQFF
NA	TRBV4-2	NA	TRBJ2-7	TGTGCCAGCAGCCATATAACGGGACCATCCTACTACGAGCAGTACTTC	CASSHITGPSYYEQYF
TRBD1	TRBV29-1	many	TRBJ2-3	TGCAGCGTTTCGGGACAGGTAACAGATACGCAGTATTTT	CSVSGQVTDTQYF
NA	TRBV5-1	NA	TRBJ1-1	TGCGCCAGCAGCTTGGAGGGAAAACGTACTGAAGCTTTCTTT	CASSLEGKRTEAFF
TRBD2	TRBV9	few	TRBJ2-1	TGTGCCAGCAGCTACGGGACTAGCGGGAGGGTGCAGTTCTTC	CASSYGTSGRVQFF
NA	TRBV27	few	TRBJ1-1	TGTGCCAGCAGTTTATCGGCAGTGAACACTGAAGCTTTCTTT	CASSLSAVNTEAFF
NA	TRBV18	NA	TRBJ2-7	TGTGCCAGCTCACGGGCGGCCTACGAGCAGTACTTC	CASSRAAYEQYF
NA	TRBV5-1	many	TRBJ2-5	TGCGCCAGCAGCTTGTGGGGCGCTGGAGAGCAAGAGACCCAGTACTTC	CASSLWGAGEQETQYF
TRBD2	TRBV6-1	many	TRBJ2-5	TGTGCCAGCCGCTTAGCGGGGGTAGGAGAGACCCAGTACTTC	CASRLAGVGETQYF
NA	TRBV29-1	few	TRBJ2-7	TGCAGCGTTGAGGAAAGGGACAACTCCTACGAGCAGTACTTC	CSVEERDNSYEQYF
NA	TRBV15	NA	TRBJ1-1	TGTGCCACCAGCAAAGGACAGCTGAACACTGAAGCTTTCTTT	CATSKGQLNTEAFF
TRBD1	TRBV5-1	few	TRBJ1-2	TGCGCCAGCAGCTCGGGACAGGAAGGGGGCTACACCTTC	CASSSGQEGGYTF
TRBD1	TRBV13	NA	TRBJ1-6	TGTGCCAGCAGCCGGGACAGGGATAATTCACCCCTCCACTTT	CASSRDRDNSPLHF
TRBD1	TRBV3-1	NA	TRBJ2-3	TGTGCCAGCAGCCCCTGGGACAGGGAAAGCAAAAGGCAGTATTTT	CASSPWDRESKRQYF